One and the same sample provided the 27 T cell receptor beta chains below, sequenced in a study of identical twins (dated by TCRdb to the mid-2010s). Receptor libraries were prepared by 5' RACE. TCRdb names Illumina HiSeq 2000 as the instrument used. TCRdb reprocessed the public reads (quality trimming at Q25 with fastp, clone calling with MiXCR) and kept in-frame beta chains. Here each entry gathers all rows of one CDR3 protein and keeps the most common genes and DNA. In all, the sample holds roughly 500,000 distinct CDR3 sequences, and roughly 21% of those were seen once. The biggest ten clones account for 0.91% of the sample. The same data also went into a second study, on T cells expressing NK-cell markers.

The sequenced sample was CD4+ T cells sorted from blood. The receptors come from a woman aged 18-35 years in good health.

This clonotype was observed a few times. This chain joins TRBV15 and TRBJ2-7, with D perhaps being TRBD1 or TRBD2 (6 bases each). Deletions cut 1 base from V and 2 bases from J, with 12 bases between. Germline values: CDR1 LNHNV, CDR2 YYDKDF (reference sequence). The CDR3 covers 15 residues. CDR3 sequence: CATSRGLGGTYEQYF. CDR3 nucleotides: TGTGCCACCAGCAGAGGTTTAGGGGGGACCTACGAGCAGTACTTC.

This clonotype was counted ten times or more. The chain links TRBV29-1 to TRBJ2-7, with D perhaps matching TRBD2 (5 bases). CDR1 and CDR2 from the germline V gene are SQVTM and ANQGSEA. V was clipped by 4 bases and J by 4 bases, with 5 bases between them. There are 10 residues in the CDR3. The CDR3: CSVGTYEQYF. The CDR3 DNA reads TGCAGCGTTGGGACTTACGAGCAGTACTTC.

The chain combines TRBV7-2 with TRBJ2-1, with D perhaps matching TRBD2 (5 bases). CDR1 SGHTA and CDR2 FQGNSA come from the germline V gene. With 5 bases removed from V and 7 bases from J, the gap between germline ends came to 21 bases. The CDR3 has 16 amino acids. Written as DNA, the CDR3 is TGTGCCAGCAGCAATCCCACCTTGACGGGGAGTAATGAGCAGTTCTTC. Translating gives CASSNPTLTGSNEQFF.

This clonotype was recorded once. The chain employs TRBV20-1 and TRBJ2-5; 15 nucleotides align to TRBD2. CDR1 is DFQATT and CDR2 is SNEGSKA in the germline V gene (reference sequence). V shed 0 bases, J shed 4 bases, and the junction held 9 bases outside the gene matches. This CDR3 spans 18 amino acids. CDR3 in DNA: TGCAGTGCTAGAGATAGTAGGACTAGCGGGGGGGCCGGAGAGACCCAGTACTTC. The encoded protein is CSARDSRTSGGAGETQYF.

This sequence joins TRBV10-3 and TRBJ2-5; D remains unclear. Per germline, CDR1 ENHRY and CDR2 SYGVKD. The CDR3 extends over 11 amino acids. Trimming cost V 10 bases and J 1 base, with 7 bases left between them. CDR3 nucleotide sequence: TGTGCCACCGCTGGCCAAGAGACCCAGTACTTC. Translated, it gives CATAGQETQYF.

The CDR3 DNA sequence: TGCGCCAGTGCCGGGGGTTCGGCTGAAGCTTTCTTT. Translated, it gives CASAGGSAEAFF. The chain couples TRBV5-1 to TRBJ1-1; tentatively, D is TRBD1 (5 bases). The CDR3 loop spans 12 amino acids. Germline CDR1 SGHRS, CDR2 YFSETQ. Trimming left V 8 bases short and J 6 bases short, with 14 bases between.

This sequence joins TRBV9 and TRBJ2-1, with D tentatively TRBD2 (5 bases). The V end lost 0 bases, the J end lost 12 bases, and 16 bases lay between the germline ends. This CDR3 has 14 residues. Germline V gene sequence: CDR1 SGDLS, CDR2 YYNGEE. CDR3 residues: CASSVEAPPSGQFF. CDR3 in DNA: TGTGCCAGCAGCGTAGAGGCTCCACCCAGCGGGCAGTTCTTC.

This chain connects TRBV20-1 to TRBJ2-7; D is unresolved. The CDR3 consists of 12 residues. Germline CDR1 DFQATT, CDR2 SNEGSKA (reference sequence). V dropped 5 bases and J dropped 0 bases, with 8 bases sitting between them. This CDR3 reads CSASLSSYEQYF. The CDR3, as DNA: TGCAGTGCTTCCCTTTCCTCCTACGAGCAGTACTTC.

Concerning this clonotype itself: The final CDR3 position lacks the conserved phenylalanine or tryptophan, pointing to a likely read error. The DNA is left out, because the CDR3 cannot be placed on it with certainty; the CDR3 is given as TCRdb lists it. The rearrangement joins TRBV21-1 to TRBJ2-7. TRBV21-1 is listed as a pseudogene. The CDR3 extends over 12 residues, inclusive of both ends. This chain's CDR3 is CASSKALSLTLI.

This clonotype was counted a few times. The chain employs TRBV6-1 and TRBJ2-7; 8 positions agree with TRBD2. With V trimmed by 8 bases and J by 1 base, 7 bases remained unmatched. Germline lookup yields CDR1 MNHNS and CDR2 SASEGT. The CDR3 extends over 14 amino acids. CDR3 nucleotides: TGTGCCAGCCACCCTTCGGGAGGGTCCTACGAGCAGTACTTC. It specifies CASHPSGGSYEQYF.

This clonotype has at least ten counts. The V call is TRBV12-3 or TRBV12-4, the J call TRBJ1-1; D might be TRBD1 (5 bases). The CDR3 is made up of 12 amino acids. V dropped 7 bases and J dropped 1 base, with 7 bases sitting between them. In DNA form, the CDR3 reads TGTGCCAGCATTACAGGGAACACTGAAGCTTTCTTT. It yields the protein CASITGNTEAFF.

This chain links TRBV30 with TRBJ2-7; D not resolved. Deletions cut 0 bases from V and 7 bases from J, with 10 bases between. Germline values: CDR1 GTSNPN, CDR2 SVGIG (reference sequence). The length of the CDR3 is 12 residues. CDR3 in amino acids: CAWSVLRVEQYF. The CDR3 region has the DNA TGTGCCTGGAGTGTCCTTCGCGTAGAGCAGTACTTC.

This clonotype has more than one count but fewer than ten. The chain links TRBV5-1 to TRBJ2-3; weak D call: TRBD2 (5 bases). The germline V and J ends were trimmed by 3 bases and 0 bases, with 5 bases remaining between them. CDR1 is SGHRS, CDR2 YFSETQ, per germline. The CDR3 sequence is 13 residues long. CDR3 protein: CASSWTSTDTQYF. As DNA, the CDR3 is TGCGCCAGCAGCTGGACTAGCACAGATACGCAGTATTTT.

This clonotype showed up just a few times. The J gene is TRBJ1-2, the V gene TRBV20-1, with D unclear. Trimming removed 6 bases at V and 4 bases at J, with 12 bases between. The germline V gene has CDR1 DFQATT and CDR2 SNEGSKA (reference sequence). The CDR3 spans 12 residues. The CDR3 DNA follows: TGCAGTGCGGGTACCCCGCTCTATGGCTACACCTTC. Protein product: CSAGTPLYGYTF.

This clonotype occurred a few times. The CDR3 spells CASSGNYDNEQFF. The CDR3, as DNA: TGTGCCAGCAGTGGTAACTACGACAATGAGCAGTTCTTC. This chain uses TRBV2 with TRBJ2-1; D not certain. Germline CDR1 and CDR2: SNHLY and FYNNEI. The CDR3 loop spans 13 amino acids. The ends were cut back, 4 bases at V and 5 bases at J, with 9 bases in the middle.

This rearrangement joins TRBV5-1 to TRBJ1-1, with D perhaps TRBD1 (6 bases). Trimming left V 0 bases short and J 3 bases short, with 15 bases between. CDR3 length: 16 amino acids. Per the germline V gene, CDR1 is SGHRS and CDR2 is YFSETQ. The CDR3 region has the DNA TGCGCCAGCAGCTTGGCCCGGGGGCTGATAGACACTGAAGCTTTCTTT. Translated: CASSLARGLIDTEAFF.

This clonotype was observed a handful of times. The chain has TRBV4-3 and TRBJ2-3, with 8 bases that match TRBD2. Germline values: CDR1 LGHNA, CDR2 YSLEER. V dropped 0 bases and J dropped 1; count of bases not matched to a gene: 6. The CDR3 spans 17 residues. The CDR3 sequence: CASSQDMAGGGTDTQYF. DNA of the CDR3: TGCGCCAGCAGCCAAGATATGGCGGGAGGTGGCACAGATACGCAGTATTTT.

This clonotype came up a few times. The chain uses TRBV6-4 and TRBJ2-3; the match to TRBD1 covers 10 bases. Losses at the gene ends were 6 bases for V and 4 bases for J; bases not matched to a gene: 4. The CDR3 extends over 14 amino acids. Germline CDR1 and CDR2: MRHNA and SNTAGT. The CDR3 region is CASSATGGSDTQYF. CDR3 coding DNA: TGTGCCAGCAGCGCGACAGGGGGCTCAGATACGCAGTATTTT.

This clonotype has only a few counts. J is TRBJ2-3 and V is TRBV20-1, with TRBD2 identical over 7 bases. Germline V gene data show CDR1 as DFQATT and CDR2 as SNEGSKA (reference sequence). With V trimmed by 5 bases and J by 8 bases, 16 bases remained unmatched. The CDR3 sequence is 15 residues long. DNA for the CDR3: TGCAGTGCTGGCCGGGACTACCGCGTCCCGTCTACGCAGTATTTT. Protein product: CSAGRDYRVPSTQYF.

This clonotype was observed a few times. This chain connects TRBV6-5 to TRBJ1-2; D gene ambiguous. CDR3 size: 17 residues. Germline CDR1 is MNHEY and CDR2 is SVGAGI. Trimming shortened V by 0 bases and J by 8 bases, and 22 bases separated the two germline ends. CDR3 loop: CASSYSIAGTLSRGYTF. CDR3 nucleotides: TGTGCCAGCAGTTACTCGATAGCGGGTACCCTATCTAGGGGCTACACCTTC.

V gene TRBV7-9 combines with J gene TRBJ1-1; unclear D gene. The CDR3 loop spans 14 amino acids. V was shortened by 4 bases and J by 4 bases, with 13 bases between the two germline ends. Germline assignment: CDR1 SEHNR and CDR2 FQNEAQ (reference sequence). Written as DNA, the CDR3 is TGTGCCAGCAGCTCGGAGGGTTTAAGCACTGAAGCTTTCTTT. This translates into CASSSEGLSTEAFF.

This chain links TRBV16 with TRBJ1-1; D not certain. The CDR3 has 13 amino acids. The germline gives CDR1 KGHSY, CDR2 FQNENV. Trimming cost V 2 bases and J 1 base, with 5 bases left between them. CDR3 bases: TGTGCCAGCAGCCAAGCAGGGAACACTGAAGCTTTCTTT. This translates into CASSQAGNTEAFF. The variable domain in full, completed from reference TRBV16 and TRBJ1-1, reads GEEVAQTPKHLVRGEGQKAKLYCAPIKGHSYVFWYQQVLKNEFKFLISFQNENVFDETGMPKERFSAKCLPNSPCSLEIQATKLEDSAVYFCASSQAGNTEAFFGQGTRLTVV.

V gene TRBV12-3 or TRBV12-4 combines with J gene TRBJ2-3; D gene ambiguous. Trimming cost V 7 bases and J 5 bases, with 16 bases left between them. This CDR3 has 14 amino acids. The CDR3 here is CASNKRHAGDTQYF. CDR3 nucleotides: TGTGCCAGCAACAAGCGACATGCTGGAGATACGCAGTATTTT.

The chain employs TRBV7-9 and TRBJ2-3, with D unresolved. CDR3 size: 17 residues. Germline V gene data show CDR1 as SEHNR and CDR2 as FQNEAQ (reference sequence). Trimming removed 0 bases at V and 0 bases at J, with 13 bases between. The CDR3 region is CASSLALGYTSTDTQYF. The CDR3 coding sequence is TGTGCCAGCAGCTTAGCGCTCGGTTACACTAGCACAGATACGCAGTATTTT.

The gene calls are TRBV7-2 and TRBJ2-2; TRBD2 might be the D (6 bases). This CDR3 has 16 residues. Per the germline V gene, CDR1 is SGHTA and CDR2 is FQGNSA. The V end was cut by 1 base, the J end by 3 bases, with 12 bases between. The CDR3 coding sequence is TGTGCCAGCAGCTTAGGGTCCAGCGGGTACACCGGGGAGCTGTTTTTT. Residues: CASSLGSSGYTGELFF.

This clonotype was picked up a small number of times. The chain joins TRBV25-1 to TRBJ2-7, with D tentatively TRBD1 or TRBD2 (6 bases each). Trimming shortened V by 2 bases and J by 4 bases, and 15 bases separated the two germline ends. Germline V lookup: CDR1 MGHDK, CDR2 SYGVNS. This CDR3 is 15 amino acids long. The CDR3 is CASSEDRGVSYEQYF. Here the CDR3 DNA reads TGTGCCAGCAGTGAAGATAGGGGGGTATCATACGAGCAGTACTTC.

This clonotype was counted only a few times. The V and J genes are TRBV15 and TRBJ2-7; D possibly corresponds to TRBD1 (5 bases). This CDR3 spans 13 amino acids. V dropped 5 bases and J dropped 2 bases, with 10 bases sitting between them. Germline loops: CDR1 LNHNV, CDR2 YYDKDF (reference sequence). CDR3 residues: CATSYQGPYEQYF. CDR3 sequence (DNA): TGTGCCACCAGCTATCAGGGTCCCTACGAGCAGTACTTC.